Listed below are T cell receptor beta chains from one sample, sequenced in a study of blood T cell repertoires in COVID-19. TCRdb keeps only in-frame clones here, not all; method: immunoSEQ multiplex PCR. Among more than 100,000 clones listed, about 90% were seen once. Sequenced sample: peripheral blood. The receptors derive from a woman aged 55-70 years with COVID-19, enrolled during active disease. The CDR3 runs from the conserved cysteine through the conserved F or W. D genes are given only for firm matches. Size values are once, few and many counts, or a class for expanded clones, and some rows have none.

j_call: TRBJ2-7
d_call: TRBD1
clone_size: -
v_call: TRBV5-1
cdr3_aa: CASSPGTGAYEQYF
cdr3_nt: TGCGCCAGCAGCCCCGGGACAGGGGCGTACGAGCAGTACTTC

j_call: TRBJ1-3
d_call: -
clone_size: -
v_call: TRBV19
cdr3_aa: CASSIENWSGNTIYF
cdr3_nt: TGTGCCAGTAGTATCGAGAACTGGTCTGGAAACACCATATATTTT

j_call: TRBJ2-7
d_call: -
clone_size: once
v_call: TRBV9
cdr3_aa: CASSPTAGFDSYEQYF
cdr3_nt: TGTGCCAGCAGCCCAACCGCGGGGTTCGACTCCTACGAGCAGTACTTC

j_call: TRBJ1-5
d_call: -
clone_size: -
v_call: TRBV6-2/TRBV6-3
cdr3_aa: CASSYHPDILSNQPQHF
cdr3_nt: TGTGCCAGCAGTTACCACCCGGACATACTTAGCAATCAGCCCCAGCATTTT

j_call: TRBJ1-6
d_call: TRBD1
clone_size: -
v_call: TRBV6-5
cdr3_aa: CASSYDRVNSPLHF
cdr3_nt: TGTGCCAGCAGTTATGACAGGGTTAATTCACCCCTCCACTTT

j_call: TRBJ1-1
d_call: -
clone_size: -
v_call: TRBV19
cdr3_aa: CASRVQGANTEAFF
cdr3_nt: TGTGCCAGTAGGGTACAGGGAGCCAACACTGAAGCTTTCTTT

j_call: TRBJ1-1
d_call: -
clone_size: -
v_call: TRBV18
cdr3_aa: CASLDMVNTEAFF
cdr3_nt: TGTGCCAGCTTGGACATGGTGAACACTGAAGCTTTCTTT

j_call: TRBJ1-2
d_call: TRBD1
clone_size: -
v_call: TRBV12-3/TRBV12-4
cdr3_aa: CASRQGTNYGYTF
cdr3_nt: TGTGCCAGTCGACAGGGGACTAACTATGGCTACACCTTC

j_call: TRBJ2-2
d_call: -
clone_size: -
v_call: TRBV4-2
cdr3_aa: CASSQGGGGTGELFF
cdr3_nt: TGTGCCAGCAGCCAAGGTGGCGGCGGCACCGGGGAGCTGTTTTTT

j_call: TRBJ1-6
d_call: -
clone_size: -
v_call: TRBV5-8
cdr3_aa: CASSFSRDSPLHF
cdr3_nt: TGTGCCAGCAGCTTCAGCAGGGATTCACCCCTCCACTTT

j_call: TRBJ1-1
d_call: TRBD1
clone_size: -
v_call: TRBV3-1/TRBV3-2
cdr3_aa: CASSHSGGRTEAFF
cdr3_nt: TGTGCCAGCAGCCACTCAGGGGGGCGTACTGAAGCTTTCTTT

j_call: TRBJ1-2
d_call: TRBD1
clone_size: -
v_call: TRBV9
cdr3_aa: CASSVKTEGQGVGYTF
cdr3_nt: TGTGCCAGCAGCGTCAAGACGGAGGGACAGGGGGTAGGCTACACCTTC

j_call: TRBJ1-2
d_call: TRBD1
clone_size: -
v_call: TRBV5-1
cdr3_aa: CASSLGYRGPYGYTF
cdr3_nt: TGCGCCAGCAGCTTGGGATACAGGGGGCCTTATGGCTACACCTTC

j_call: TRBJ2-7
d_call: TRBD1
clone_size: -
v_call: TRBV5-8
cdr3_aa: CASSRGQGVSYEQYF
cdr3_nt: TGTGCCAGCAGCCGCGGACAGGGGGTCTCCTACGAGCAGTACTTC

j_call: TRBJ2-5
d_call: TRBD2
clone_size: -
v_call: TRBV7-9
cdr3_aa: CASSYGLAGGLQETQYF
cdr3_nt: TGTGCCAGCAGCTACGGACTAGCGGGGGGGTTGCAAGAGACCCAGTACTTC

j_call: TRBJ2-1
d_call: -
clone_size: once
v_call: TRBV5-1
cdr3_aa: CASREQGTYNEQFF
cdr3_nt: TGCGCCAGCAGGGAACAGGGTACCTACAATGAGCAGTTCTTC

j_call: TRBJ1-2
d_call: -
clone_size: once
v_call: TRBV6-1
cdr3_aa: CASSDSVAGTSF
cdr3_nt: TGTGCCAGCAGTGATTCTGTTGCGGGCACCAGCTTC

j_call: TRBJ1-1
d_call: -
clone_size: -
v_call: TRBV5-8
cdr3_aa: CASSRSIPNTEAFF
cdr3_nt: TGTGCCAGCAGCCGATCTATTCCGAACACTGAAGCTTTCTTT

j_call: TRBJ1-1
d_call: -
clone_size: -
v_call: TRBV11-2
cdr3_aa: CASGETEAFF
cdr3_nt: TGTGCCAGCGGGGAGACTGAAGCTTTCTTT

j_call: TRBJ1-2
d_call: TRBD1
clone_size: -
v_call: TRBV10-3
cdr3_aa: CAITGQGEDGYTF
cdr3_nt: TGTGCCATCACGGGACAGGGGGAAGATGGCTACACCTTC

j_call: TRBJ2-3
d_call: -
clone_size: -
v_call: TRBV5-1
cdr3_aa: CASSLGHSATDTQYF
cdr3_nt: TGCGCCAGCAGCTTGGGGCATTCCGCCACAGATACGCAGTATTTT

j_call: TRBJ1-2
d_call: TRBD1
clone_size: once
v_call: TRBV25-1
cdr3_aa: CASSDEGARGYTF
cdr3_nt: TGTGCCAGCAGTGACGAGGGGGCGAGGGGCTACACCTTC

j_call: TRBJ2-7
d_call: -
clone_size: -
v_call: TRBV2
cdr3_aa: CASSEWPGNSYEQYF
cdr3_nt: TGTGCCAGCAGTGAATGGCCAGGGAACTCCTACGAGCAGTACTTC

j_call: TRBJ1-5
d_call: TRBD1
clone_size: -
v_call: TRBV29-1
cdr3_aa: CSVKMPGTATGAQHF
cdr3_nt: TGCAGCGTGAAAATGCCCGGGACAGCTACAGGAGCCCAGCATTTT

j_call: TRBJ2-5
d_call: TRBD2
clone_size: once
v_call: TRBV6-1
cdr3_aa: CASSDLRGVQETQYF
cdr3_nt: TGTGCCAGCAGTGATTTGCGGGGGGTACAAGAGACCCAGTACTTC

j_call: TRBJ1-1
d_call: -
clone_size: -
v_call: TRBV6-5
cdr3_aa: CASSYSVPGTEAFF
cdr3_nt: TGTGCCAGCAGTTACTCCGTCCCGGGCACTGAAGCTTTCTTT

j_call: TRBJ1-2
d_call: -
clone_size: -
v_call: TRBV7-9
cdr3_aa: CASSLEWGHGYTF
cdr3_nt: TGTGCCAGCAGCTTAGAGTGGGGCCATGGCTACACCTTC

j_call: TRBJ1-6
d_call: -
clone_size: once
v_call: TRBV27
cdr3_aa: CASSFRGSPLHF
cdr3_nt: TGTGCCAGCAGTTTTAGGGGTTCACCCCTCCACTTT

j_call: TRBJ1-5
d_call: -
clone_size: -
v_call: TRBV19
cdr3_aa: CASSSGGRNQPQHF
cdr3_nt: TGTGCCAGTAGTTCCGGGGGGCGCAATCAGCCCCAGCATTTT

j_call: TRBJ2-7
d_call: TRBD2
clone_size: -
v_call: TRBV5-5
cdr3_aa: CASSPGGANEQYF
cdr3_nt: TGTGCCAGCAGCCCCGGGGGGGCCAACGAGCAGTACTTC

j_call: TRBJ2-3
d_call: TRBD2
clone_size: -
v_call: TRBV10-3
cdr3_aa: CAISGSGGVTDTQYF
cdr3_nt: TGTGCCATCAGTGGTAGCGGGGGGGTGACAGATACGCAGTATTTT

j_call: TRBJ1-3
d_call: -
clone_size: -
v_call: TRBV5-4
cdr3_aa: CASSKDSSGNTIYF
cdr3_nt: TGTGCCAGCAGCAAGGACAGCTCTGGAAACACCATATATTTT

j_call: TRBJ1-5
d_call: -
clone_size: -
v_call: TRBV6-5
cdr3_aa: CASRGGNNQPQHF
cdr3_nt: TGTGCCAGCAGGGGGGGGAACAATCAGCCCCAGCATTTT

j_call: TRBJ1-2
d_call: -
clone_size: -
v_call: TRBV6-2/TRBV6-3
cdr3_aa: CASSFRVDYGYTF
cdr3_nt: TGTGCCAGCAGCTTCAGGGTGGACTATGGCTACACCTTC

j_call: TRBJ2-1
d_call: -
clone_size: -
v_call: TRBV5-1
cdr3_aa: CASSLLAGANYNEQFF
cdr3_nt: TGCGCCAGCAGCTTGCTCGCGGGGGCCAACTACAATGAGCAGTTCTTC

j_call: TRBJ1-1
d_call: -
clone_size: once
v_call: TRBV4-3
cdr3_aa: CASSRTRDTSTEAFF
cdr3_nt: TGCGCCAGCAGCCGGACACGCGATACGAGCACTGAAGCTTTCTTT

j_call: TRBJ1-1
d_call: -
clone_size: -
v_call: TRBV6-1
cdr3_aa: CASSGPPGHPLGTEAFF
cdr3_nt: TGTGCCAGCAGTGGACCTCCGGGACACCCTTTGGGGACTGAAGCTTTCTTT

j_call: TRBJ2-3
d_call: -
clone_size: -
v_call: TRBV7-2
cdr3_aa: CASSLGLRDTQYF
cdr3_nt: TGTGCCAGCAGCTTAGGTCTTCGAGATACGCAGTATTTT

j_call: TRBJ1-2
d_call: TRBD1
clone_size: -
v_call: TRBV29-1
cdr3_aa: CSVDRSGTGYGYTF
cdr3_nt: TGCAGCGTTGATCGCTCCGGGACAGGGTATGGCTACACCTTC

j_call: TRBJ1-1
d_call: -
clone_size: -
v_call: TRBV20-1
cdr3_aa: CSGERTEAFF
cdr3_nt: TGCAGTGGGGAGAGGACTGAAGCTTTCTTT

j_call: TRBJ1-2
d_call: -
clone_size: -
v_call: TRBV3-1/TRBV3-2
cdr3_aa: CASSRSQGFFPNYGYTF
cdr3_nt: TGTGCCAGCAGTCGTTCGCAGGGTTTCTTCCCTAACTATGGCTACACCTTC

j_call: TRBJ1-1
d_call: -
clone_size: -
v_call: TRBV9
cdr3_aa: CASSVDRLNTEAFF
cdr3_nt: TGTGCCAGCAGCGTGGACAGACTGAACACTGAAGCTTTCTTT

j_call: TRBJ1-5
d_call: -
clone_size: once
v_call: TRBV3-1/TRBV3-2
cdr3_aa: CASRQGDQPQHF
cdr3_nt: TGTGCCAGCAGGCAGGGTGATCAGCCCCAGCATTTT

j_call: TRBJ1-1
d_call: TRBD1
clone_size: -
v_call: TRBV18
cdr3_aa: CASSALPGQGHGDTEAFF
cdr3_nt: TGTGCCAGCTCAGCCTTACCGGGACAGGGGCATGGGGACACTGAAGCTTTCTTT

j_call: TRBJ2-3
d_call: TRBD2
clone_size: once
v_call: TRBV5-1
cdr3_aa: CASSLEVAGATDTQYF
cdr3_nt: TGCGCCAGCAGCTTGGAGGTAGCGGGGGCCACAGATACGCAGTATTTT

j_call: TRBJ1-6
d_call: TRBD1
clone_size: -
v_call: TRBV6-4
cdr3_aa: CASLPGTEGYNSPLHF
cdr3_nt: TGTGCCAGCTTACCCGGGACAGAAGGGTATAATTCACCCCTCCACTTT

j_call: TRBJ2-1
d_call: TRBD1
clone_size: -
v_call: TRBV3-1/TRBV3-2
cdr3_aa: CASSSATGSNEQFF
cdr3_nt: TGTGCCAGCAGCAGCGCGACAGGGTCAAATGAGCAGTTCTTC